The rows below give T cell receptor beta chains drawn from one sample of a study of T cells after yellow fever vaccination. MiXCR, run by TCRdb on the 5' RACE reads, gives a single entry per CDR3 protein. The sample lists 340,000 or so distinct CDR3 sequences, 9.5% to 15% occurring once. The sequences come from CD4+ T cells sorted from PBMCs, collected 15 days after the yellow fever booster vaccination. The receptor source for this set is a man aged 18 to 30 who received the YFV17D yellow fever vaccine. The CDR3 runs from the conserved cysteine through the conserved F or W. A D gene is named only where the DNA matches it firmly. Only part of the rows carry a size: once, few, many, or a class if the clone is expanded.

>-|TRBJ2-6|TRBV12-3/TRBV12-4|few
TGTGCCAGCGGTCGGAGGGCCACTGGGGCCAACGTCCTGACTTTC
CASGRRATGANVLTF
>-|TRBJ2-7|TRBV18|few
TGTGCCAGCTCCCATGGGACCTACGAGCAGTACTTC
CASSHGTYEQYF
>TRBD2|TRBJ2-1|TRBV6-2/TRBV6-3|-
TGTGCCAGCGTAACACGGGGGGGAGTTAATGAGCAGTTCTTC
CASVTRGGVNEQFF
>TRBD2|TRBJ2-1|TRBV20-1|few
TGCAGTGCTAGGCGGGTTAGCGGGAGCTACAATGAGCAGTTCTTC
CSARRVSGSYNEQFF
>-|TRBJ2-3|TRBV5-1|few
TGCGCCAGCAGCTTAACCATAGCCAGTCCGGCAGATACGCAGTATTTT
CASSLTIASPADTQYF
>-|TRBJ2-1|TRBV29-1|many
TGCAGCGCCTTTGGACACACCAATGAGCAGTTCTTC
CSAFGHTNEQFF
>-|TRBJ2-5|TRBV5-1|few
TGCGCCAGCAGTCGGGACCACCCCCAAGAGACCCAGTACTTC
CASSRDHPQETQYF
>-|TRBJ2-3|TRBV11-2|few
TGTGCCAGCAGTTTTGCGGGTGATACGCAGTATTTT
CASSFAGDTQYF
>-|TRBJ1-4|TRBV28|-
TGTGCCAGCAGGCTGGCCAGCGGCTGGGACGAAAAACTGTTTTTT
CASRLASGWDEKLFF
>-|TRBJ2-2|TRBV9|many
TGTGCCACGACGAGGGGGGGCAACACCGGGGAGCTGTTTTTT
CATTRGGNTGELFF
>-|TRBJ2-5|TRBV12-3/TRBV12-4|few
TGTGCCAGCAGCACCCACACCACACAAGAGACCCAGTACTTC
CASSTHTTQETQYF
>-|TRBJ2-7|TRBV5-1|few
TGCGCCAGCAGCCTAGGGACTGCCAACTCCTACGAGCAGTACTTC
CASSLGTANSYEQYF
>-|TRBJ1-6|TRBV15|-
TGTGCCACCAGAAGGACCTCCTATAATTCACCCCTCCACTTT
CATRRTSYNSPLHF
>-|TRBJ2-3|TRBV10-1|few
TGCGCCAGCAGTTGGGCCCCGGGGTTGAGCACAGATACGCAGTATTTT
CASSWAPGLSTDTQYF
>TRBD2|TRBJ2-5|TRBV5-1|few
TGCGCCAGCAGCACGATGACTAGCGGGGTAGCAGAGACCCAGTACTTC
CASSTMTSGVAETQYF